Below, one T cell receptor (beta chain) is given with its context. Its antigen remains unidentified. The CDR3 goes on 3 residues after the read ends, and that part is filled in from the germline J gene. Other nucleotide sequences from this sample produce the same CDR3. The record originates from a study of T cells in women clearing cervical HPV infection. Study-wide background: Blood came at first lesion visit for cases, post-clearance for controls. General study results and limits: CIN3+ cases had significantly higher TCR richness than controls; evenness did not differ.

V shed 1 base and J shed 3 bases, with 13 bases lying between them. CDR3 size: 15 residues. Germline V gene data show CDR1 as SGHDT and CDR2 as YYEEEE. The assay was immunoSEQ multiplex PCR, and TCRdb's table has in-frame clones only and misses some. The sample totals roughly 40,000 clones. Sequenced material: blood buffy coat. The rearrangement joins TRBV5-6 to TRBJ1-1; tentatively, D is TRBD1 (5 bases). The clonotype originates from a woman between 18 and 75 years old with a cervical HPV16 infection that either progressed to CIN3+ or cleared (not recorded which). CDR3 sequence: CASSLLDRDDTEAFF. The covered CDR3 bases are TGTGCCAGCAGCTTGTTAGACAGAGATGACACTGAA. Full variable domain (outside the CDR3, taken from reference TRBV5-6 and TRBJ1-1): DAGVTQSPTHLIKTRGQQVTLRCSPKSGHDTVSWYQQALGQGPQFIFQYYEEEERQRGNFPDRFSGHQFPNYSSELNVNALLLGDSALYLCASSLLDRDDTEAFFGQGTRLTVV.